The entry below gives a single T cell receptor (beta chain) sequence along with its context. The V gene's germline CDR1 is SGHDN and CDR2 FVKESK. With 1 base removed from V and 4 bases from J, the gap between germline ends came to 14 bases. The CDR3 has 15 residues. This record belongs to a study of blood T cell repertoires in COVID-19. Whole-study context: T cells, B-cell-depleted T cells, or PBMCs supplied cDNA or gDNA.

TCRdb's table, derived via immunoSEQ multiplex PCR, lists solely in-frame clones and lacks some. The sample consists of about 200,000 clones, under 90% of them appearing once. The sample comprised PBMCs or T cells enriched from blood (not recorded which). The sequence came from a woman aged 45-65 years who had been exposed to COVID-19. The chain has TRBV14 and TRBJ2-7; no definite D call. The CDR3 DNA sequence: TGTGCCAGCAGCCAAGGATATGGTAAGAGGTACGAGCAGTACTTC. Its protein is CASSQGYGKRYEQYF.